Each of the 28 T cell receptor beta chains below was sequenced from the same sample in a study of blood T cell repertoires in COVID-19. The protocol was immunoSEQ multiplex PCR, while the TCRdb copy is restricted to in-frame clones and leaves out a portion. The sample contains about 68,000 clones, roughly 85% of which appear only once. Material: peripheral blood. Receptor source: a man aged 45-65 years with acute or convalescent COVID-19.

The rearrangement uses TRBV3-1 (or the pseudogene TRBV3-2) and TRBJ2-3, with D unresolved. This CDR3 region has 15 residues. Germline V lookup: CDR1 LGHDT, CDR2 YNNKEL (reference sequence). V was shortened by 3 bases and J by 1 base, with 11 bases between the two germline ends. The CDR3 sequence is CASSQSGWGTDTQYF. CDR3 coding DNA: TGTGCCAGCAGCCAGTCAGGTTGGGGCACAGATACGCAGTATTTT.

The chain joins TRBV27 to TRBJ2-3, with D perhaps TRBD2 (7 bases). Germline CDR1 is MNHEY and CDR2 is SMNVEV (reference sequence). V gave up 7 bases and J gave up 1 base, with 15 bases separating them. The CDR3 length is 15 residues. The CDR3 region has the DNA TGTGCCAGCAATAAGGGGGGGGAACGCACAGATACGCAGTATTTT. This gives the protein CASNKGGERTDTQYF.

This clone was observed a few times. The sample carries other DNA sequences with the same CDR3. The chain joins TRBV5-4 to TRBJ1-2; D perhaps matches TRBD1 (5 bases). The CDR3 loop spans 15 amino acids. V dropped 0 bases and J dropped 0 bases, with 9 bases sitting between them. Germline CDR1 reads SGHNT; CDR2 reads YYREEE (reference sequence). The CDR3: CASSLAGAANYGYTF. In DNA, the CDR3 is TGTGCCAGCAGCTTGGCTGGGGCGGCTAACTATGGCTACACCTTC.

This chain uses TRBV4-1 with TRBJ2-6; perhaps TRBD2 as D (6 bases). CDR3 length: 18 residues. Between the trimmed V and J ends, which lost 1 base and 4 bases, there was a span of 17 bases. Germline V gene data show CDR1 as MGHRA and CDR2 as YSYEKL. CDR3 coding DNA: TGCGCCAGCAGCCAAGCGGGGGTTCTTACCTCCGGGGCCAACGTCCTGACTTTC. It encodes CASSQAGVLTSGANVLTF.

The table lists this clone with a few counts. The J gene is TRBJ1-1, the V gene TRBV7-9, with D perhaps matching TRBD1 (6 bases). This CDR3 is built from 14 residues. Germline-derived CDR1 and CDR2 are SEHNR and FQNEAQ (reference sequence). Trimming removed 5 bases from V and 8 bases from J, with 18 bases in between. The CDR3: CASSGSNIGQEAFF. The CDR3 DNA reads as TGTGCCAGCAGCGGGTCTAACATAGGACAGGAAGCTTTCTTT.

This chain joins TRBV5-6 and TRBJ1-4, with 11 bases lining up with TRBD1. V was clipped by 5 bases and J by 7 bases; unmatched bases: 7. The CDR3 runs 15 residues. Germline V lookup: CDR1 SGHDT, CDR2 YYEEEE. DNA of the CDR3: TGTGCCAGCAGGCTGGCGGGACAGGGGGGTGAAAAACTGTTTTTT. It translates to CASRLAGQGGEKLFF.

This chain connects TRBV12-3 or TRBV12-4 to TRBJ1-2, with D hard to call. This CDR3 comprises 13 residues. V lost 4 bases and J 7 bases, leaving 13 bases between the germline ends. DNA for the CDR3: TGTGCCAGCAGTTGGGAGCTTTTGAGTGGCTACACCTTC. Encoded protein: CASSWELLSGYTF.

The genes are TRBV6-1 and TRBJ2-7; 7 bases align to TRBD1. Germline CDR1 reads MNHNS; CDR2 reads SASEGT. V trimming: 1 base; J trimming: 4 bases; junction bases outside the gene matches: 7. CDR3 length equals 15 residues. The CDR3 here is CASSEEGAGPYEQYV. The CDR3 region has the DNA TGTGCCAGCAGTGAAGAGGGGGCGGGCCCATACGAGCAGTACGTC.

The V and J genes are TRBV7-3 and TRBJ2-3; TRBD2 might be the D (6 bases). The V gene lost 7 bases and the J gene lost 0 bases, with 14 bases spanning the gap. Germline values: CDR1 SGHTA, CDR2 FQGTGA. The CDR3 runs to 15 residues. The CDR3 bases are TGTGCCAGCAAGTTTCGGGGGTTAAGCACAGATACGCAGTATTTT. Protein product: CASKFRGLSTDTQYF.

The V gene is TRBV3-1 (or the pseudogene TRBV3-2), the J gene TRBJ2-2, with D possibly being TRBD2 (7 bases). The V end lost 1 base, the J end lost 0 bases, and 9 bases lay between the germline ends. Germline assignment: CDR1 LGHDT and CDR2 YNNKEL (reference sequence). This CDR3 is 16 amino acids long. CDR3 loop: CASSQAGGANTGELFF. The CDR3 DNA reads as TGTGCCAGCAGCCAAGCGGGGGGCGCGAACACCGGGGAGCTGTTTTTT.

This sequence joins TRBV27 and TRBJ1-5; no reliable D call. The CDR3 runs 14 residues. Germline assignment: CDR1 MNHEY and CDR2 SMNVEV (reference sequence). Trimming took 8 bases from V and 0 from J, leaving 11 bases between them. Written as DNA, the CDR3 is TGTGCCAGCGGAGGACTGGTTAGCAATCAGCCCCAGCATTTT. This gives the protein CASGGLVSNQPQHF.

CDR3 residues: CASSPHRTGGEKLFF. CDR3 DNA: TGTGCCAGCAGCCCCCACCGGACAGGGGGTGAAAAACTGTTTTTT. V usage is TRBV7-8 and J usage is TRBJ1-4; 10 bases line up with TRBD1. The CDR3 has 15 amino acids. V dropped 5 bases and J dropped 7; count of bases not matched to a gene: 7. Germline CDR1 is SGHVS and CDR2 is FQNEAQ.

The gene calls are TRBV10-2 and TRBJ2-7; 12 nucleotides agree with TRBD2. V gave up 5 bases and J gave up 0 bases; unmatched junction bases: 5. CDR3 size: 16 residues. From germline, CDR1 is WSHSY and CDR2 SAAADI. The DNA of the CDR3 is TGCGCCAGCAGTTGGGAACTAGCGGGGGGCTCCTACGAGCAGTACTTC. Amino acids: CASSWELAGGSYEQYF.

V is TRBV27 and J is TRBJ1-2; tentatively, D is TRBD1 (5 bases). This CDR3 has 14 residues. The V end lost 4 bases, the J end lost 7 bases, and 16 bases lay between the germline ends. Germline V gene sequence: CDR1 MNHEY, CDR2 SMNVEV (reference sequence). CDR3 coding DNA: TGTGCCAGCAGTTCGACCACGGGGGACCCTGGCTACACCTTC. Translating gives CASSSTTGDPGYTF.

This chain connects TRBV11-2 to TRBJ2-1, with 8 bases identical to TRBD1. With V trimmed by 1 base and J by 5 bases, 1 base remained unmatched. The CDR3 consists of 14 residues. CDR1 SGHAT and CDR2 FQNNGV come from the germline V gene. CDR3 sequence reads: CASSLAGGHNEQFF. The CDR3 DNA is TGTGCCAGCAGCTTAGCAGGGGGCCACAATGAGCAGTTCTTC. Supplemented by reference TRBV11-2 and TRBJ2-1, the full variable domain reads EAGVAQSPRYKIIEKRQSVAFWCNPISGHATLYWYQQILGQGPKLLIQFQNNGVVDDSQLPKDRFSAERLKGVDSTLKIQPAKLEDSAVYLCASSLAGGHNEQFFGPGTRLTVL.

V and J are TRBV27 and TRBJ2-7; 9 nucleotides line up with TRBD1. This CDR3 comprises 14 residues. CDR1 is MNHEY, CDR2 SMNVEV, per germline (reference sequence). J gave up 4 bases and V 5 bases, and 6 bases lay outside the gene matches. The CDR3 DNA follows: TGTGCCAGCAGTGGGACAGGGTACCGGTACGAGCAGTACTTC. Its translation: CASSGTGYRYEQYF.

The chain links TRBV19 to TRBJ1-5; D gene unclear. This CDR3 spans 15 amino acids. Germline CDR1 LNHDA, CDR2 SQIVND (reference sequence). Trimming removed 6 bases at V and 2 bases at J, with 14 bases between. For the CDR3, the DNA is TGTGCCAGTAGGGAGGTCCGGGGAGGCAATCAGCCCCAGCATTTT. Translating gives CASREVRGGNQPQHF.

The chain uses TRBV27 and TRBJ2-7; 12 bases match TRBD1. CDR3 length equals 16 residues. Germline values: CDR1 MNHEY, CDR2 SMNVEV (reference sequence). Trimming removed 6 bases from V and 1 base from J; junction bases left unmatched: 7. CDR3 region: CASRPGQGANSYEQYF. DNA of the CDR3: TGTGCCAGCAGGCCGGGACAGGGGGCGAATTCCTACGAGCAGTACTTC.

This chain uses TRBV6-5 with TRBJ2-7; maybe TRBD2 (6 bases). The V end was cut by 4 bases, the J end by 2 bases, with 15 bases between. This CDR3 has 15 amino acids. Germline-derived CDR1 and CDR2 are MNHEY and SVGAGI. The CDR3 sequence: CASSSPGAPTYEQYV. For the CDR3, the DNA is TGTGCCAGCAGTTCCCCGGGAGCGCCCACCTACGAGCAGTACGTC.

A single count supports this clone. This chain links TRBV5-1 with TRBJ1-3; 8 bases line up with TRBD1. The CDR3 consists of 14 residues. The germline CDR1 and CDR2 sequences are SGHRS and YFSETQ. V gave up 4 bases and J gave up 4 bases; unmatched junction bases: 4. CDR3 DNA: TGCGCCAGCAGCCAACAGGGGGACGGAAACACCATATATTTT. Protein product: CASSQQGDGNTIYF.

This chain joins TRBV7-2 and TRBJ2-5, with TRBD2 matching over 8 bases. Germline CDR1 is SGHTA and CDR2 is FQGNSA. This CDR3 has 14 residues. The ends lost 6 bases at V and 5 bases at J; junction bases unmatched: 8. CDR3 bases: TGTGCCAGCAGACAAACTAGCGGTGGTGAGACCCAGTACTTC. Encoded protein: CASRQTSGGETQYF. The variable domain in full, completed from reference TRBV7-2 and TRBJ2-5, reads GAGVSQSPSNKVTEKGKDVELRCDPISGHTALYWYRQSLGQGLEFLIYFQGNSAPDKSGLPSDRFSAERTGGSVSTLTIQRTQQEDSAVYLCASRQTSGGETQYFGPGTRLLVL.

This rearrangement joins TRBV12-3 or TRBV12-4 to TRBJ2-3, with TRBD1 as a possible D gene (5 bases). Trimming shortened V by 6 bases and J by 7 bases, and 14 bases separated the two germline ends. The CDR3 is 13 amino acids. Here the CDR3 reads CASSSQASHTQYF. DNA for the CDR3: TGTGCCAGCAGCTCACAGGCCAGTCATACGCAGTATTTT.

V gene TRBV6-5 combines with J gene TRBJ1-2; 8 bases are a match to TRBD1. V was clipped by 7 bases and J by 4 bases; unmatched bases: 11. CDR3 length: 15 residues. CDR1 and CDR2 from the germline V gene are MNHEY and SVGAGI. The DNA for the CDR3 is TGTGCCAGCATACTAGGGGACAGGCCCCCCTATGGCTACACCTTC. Amino acid sequence: CASILGDRPPYGYTF.

V is TRBV11-3 and J is TRBJ2-1, with D possibly being TRBD2 (6 bases). The germline V and J ends were trimmed by 5 bases and 3 bases, with 8 bases remaining between them. CDR3 length: 13 residues. Germline V CDR1 and CDR2: SGHNT, YENEEA. The CDR3 protein is CASSQTSYNEQFF. In DNA form, the CDR3 reads TGTGCCAGCAGCCAGACTAGCTACAATGAGCAGTTCTTC.

Comments on this clone: Different DNA sequences within this sample yield the same CDR3. This sequence joins TRBV9 and TRBJ2-7; a weak D match, TRBD1 (5 bases). The germline V and J ends were trimmed by 0 bases and 2 bases, with 9 bases remaining between them. The germline V gene has CDR1 SGDLS and CDR2 YYNGEE. This CDR3 has 14 amino acids. CDR3: CASSVGQGTYEQYF. The CDR3 region has the DNA TGTGCCAGCAGCGTAGGGCAGGGAACCTACGAGCAGTACTTC.

The chain couples TRBV7-8 to TRBJ1-1, with TRBD1 as a possible D gene (6 bases). This CDR3 has 14 residues. The V and J ends lost 5 bases and 2 bases respectively, with 12 bases between them. Per germline, CDR1 SGHVS and CDR2 FQNEAQ. The DNA for the CDR3 is TGTGCCAGCAGCAAAACAGGGTCTAACACTGAAGCTTTCTTT. This encodes CASSKTGSNTEAFF.

This sequence joins TRBV6-5 and TRBJ1-1; 10 nucleotides line up with TRBD1. Germline V lookup: CDR1 MNHEY, CDR2 SVGAGI. J lost 1 base, V lost 8 bases, and 4 bases had no gene match. This CDR3 contains 14 residues. The CDR3 sequence is CASVRDRGNTEAFF. CDR3 DNA sequence: TGTGCCAGCGTGAGGGACAGGGGGAACACTGAAGCTTTCTTT.

The chain couples TRBV3-1 (or the pseudogene TRBV3-2) to TRBJ1-1, with 7 positions matching TRBD1. V was clipped by 4 bases and J by 7 bases; unmatched bases: 6. This CDR3 is 13 amino acids long. Germline CDR1 and CDR2: LGHDT and YNNKEL (reference sequence). The CDR3 sequence: CASSLLDRYEAFF. CDR3 nucleotide sequence: TGTGCCAGCAGCCTCTTGGACAGGTATGAAGCTTTCTTT.